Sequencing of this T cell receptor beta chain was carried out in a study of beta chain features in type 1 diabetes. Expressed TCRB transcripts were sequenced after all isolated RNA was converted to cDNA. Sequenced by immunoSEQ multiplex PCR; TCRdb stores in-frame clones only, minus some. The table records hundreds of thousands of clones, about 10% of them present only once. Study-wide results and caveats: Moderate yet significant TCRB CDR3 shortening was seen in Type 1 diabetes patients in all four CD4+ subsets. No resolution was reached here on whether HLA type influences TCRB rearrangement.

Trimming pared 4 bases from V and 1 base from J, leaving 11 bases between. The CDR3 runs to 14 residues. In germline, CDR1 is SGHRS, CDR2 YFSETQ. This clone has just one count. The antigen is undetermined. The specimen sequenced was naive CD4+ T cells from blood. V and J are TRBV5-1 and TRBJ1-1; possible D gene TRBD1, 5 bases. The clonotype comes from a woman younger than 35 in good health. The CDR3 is CASSIGGANTEAFF. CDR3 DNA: TGCGCCAGCAGCATCGGGGGAGCGAACACTGAAGCTTTCTTT.